This T cell receptor beta chain was identified in a study of blood T cell repertoires in COVID-19. Study-wide context: T cells, B-cell-depleted T cells, or PBMCs provided the cDNA or gDNA that served as material.

Trimming took off 2 bases at V and 5 bases at J, with 10 bases between the two ends. The CDR3 has 14 amino acids. Germline values: CDR1 MNHEY, CDR2 SMNVEV (reference sequence). Only in-frame clones appear in the TCRdb table, and some are missing; sequencing was by immunoSEQ multiplex PCR. Of about 230,000 clones in the sample, 85% to 90% were seen once. Enrollment of patients from Seattle took place during active infection, with longitudinal follow-up. In its sample, this clone was seen a few times. The rearrangement joins TRBV27 to TRBJ1-5, with D possibly matching TRBD1 (6 bases). Sequencing input: peripheral blood. This sequence originates from a middle-aged man with COVID-19, enrolled during active disease. CDR3 loop: CASSLQGSYQPQHF. The CDR3 region has the DNA TGTGCCAGCAGTTTACAGGGGAGCTATCAGCCCCAGCATTTT.